This T cell receptor beta chain was sequenced for a study of T cell repertoires in ileal Crohn's disease. Study findings and constraints: Clonality above 26.8% at surgery always came with endoscopic recurrence.

Time point defined: neoterminal ileum biopsy at postoperative endoscopy, about 6 months after surgery. CDR1 is MNHNS and CDR2 is SASEGT in the germline V gene. CDR3 length: 16 residues. The ends were cut back, 3 bases at V and 4 bases at J, with 18 bases in the middle. Comment on this clone: Its antigen is unknown.

Some clones are missing from TCRdb's copy, which holds only in-frame ones; the method was immunoSEQ multiplex PCR. The sample records about 3,100 clones, around nine tenths being singletons. This TCR was sampled from an adult with Crohn's disease. V and J are TRBV6-1 and TRBJ2-5; D possibly matches TRBD1 or TRBD2 (7 bases each). Sequenced material: ileal tissue. CDR3 protein: CASSDKTRGGGETQYF. CDR3 DNA sequence: TGTGCCAGCAGTGACAAAACCAGGGGGGGTGGAGAGACCCAGTACTTC.